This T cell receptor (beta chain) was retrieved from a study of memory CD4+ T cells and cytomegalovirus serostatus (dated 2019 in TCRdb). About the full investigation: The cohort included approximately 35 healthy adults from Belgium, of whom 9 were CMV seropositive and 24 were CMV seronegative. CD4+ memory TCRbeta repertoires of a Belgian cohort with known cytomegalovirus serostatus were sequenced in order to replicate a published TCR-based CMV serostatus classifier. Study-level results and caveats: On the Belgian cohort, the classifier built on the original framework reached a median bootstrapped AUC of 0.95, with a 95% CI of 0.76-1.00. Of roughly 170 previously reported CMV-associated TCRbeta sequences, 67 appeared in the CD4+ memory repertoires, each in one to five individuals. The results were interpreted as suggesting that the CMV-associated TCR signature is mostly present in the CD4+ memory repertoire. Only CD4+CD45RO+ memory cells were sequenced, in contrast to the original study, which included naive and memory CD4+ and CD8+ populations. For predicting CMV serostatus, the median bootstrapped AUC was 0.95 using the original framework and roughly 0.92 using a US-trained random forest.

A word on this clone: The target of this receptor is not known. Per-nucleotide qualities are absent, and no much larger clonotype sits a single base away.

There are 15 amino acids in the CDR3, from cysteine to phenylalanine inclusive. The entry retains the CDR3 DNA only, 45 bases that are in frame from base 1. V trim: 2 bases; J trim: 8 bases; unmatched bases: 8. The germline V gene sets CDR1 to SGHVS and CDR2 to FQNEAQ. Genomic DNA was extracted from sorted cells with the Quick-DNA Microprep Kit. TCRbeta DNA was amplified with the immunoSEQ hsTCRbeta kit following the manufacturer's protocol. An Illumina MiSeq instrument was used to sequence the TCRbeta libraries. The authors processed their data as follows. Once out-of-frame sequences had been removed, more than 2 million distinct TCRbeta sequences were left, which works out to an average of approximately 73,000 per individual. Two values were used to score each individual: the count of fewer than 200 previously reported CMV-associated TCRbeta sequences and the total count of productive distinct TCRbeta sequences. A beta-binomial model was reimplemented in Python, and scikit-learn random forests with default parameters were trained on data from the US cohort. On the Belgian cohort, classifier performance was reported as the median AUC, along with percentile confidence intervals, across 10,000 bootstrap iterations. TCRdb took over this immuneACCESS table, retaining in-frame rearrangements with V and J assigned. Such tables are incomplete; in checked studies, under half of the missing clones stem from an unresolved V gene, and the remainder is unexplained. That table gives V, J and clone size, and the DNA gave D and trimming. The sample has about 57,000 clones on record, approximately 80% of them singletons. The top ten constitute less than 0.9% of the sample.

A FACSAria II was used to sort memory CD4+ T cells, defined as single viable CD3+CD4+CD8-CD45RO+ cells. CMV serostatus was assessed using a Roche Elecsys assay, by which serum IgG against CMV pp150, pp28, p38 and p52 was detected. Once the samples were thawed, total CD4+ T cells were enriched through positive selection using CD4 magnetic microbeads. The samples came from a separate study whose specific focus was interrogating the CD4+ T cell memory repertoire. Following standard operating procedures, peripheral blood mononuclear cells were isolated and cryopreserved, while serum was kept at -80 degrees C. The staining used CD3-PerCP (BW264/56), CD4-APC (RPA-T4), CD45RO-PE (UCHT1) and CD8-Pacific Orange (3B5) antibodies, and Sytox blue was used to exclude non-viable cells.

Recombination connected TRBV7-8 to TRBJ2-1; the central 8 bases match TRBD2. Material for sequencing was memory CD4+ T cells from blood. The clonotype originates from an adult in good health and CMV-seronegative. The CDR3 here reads CASSLTTRGGDEQFF. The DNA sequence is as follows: TGTGCCAGCAGCTTAACCACTCGGGGGGGCGATGAGCAGTTCTTC.